This T cell receptor (beta chain) is from a study of T cell clonotyping in hematopoietic cell transplantation. Generated by immunoSEQ multiplex PCR, the TCRdb table keeps only in-frame clones and is missing some. Among about 15,000 clones listed, 70% to 90% were seen once. The germline CDR1 and CDR2 sequences are MDHEN and SYDVKM. V was shortened by 6 bases and J by 4 bases, with 20 bases between the two germline ends. The CDR3 runs to 16 residues. The source of this sequence is a woman aged 35 to 49 in good health. Some clones in this sample may be carry-over from other donors' samples. Sequenced sample: peripheral blood mononuclear cells. The rearrangement uses TRBV28 and TRBJ2-3; tentatively, D is TRBD1 or TRBD2 (6 bases each). The chain's CDR3 is CASRTLSDSGPDTQYF. In nucleotides, the CDR3 is TGTGCCAGCAGGACCCTTTCGGACAGCGGGCCAGATACGCAGTATTTT.